This T cell receptor (beta chain) was found in a study of cytomegalovirus exposure and HLA in healthy donors. PCR involved 60 Vbeta and 13 Jbeta primers. TCRdb's copy holds only in-frame clones and misses some; the assay was immunoSEQ multiplex PCR. The table lists about 110,000 clones, 76% of them singletons, with about 8% in the top ten. V lost 3 bases, J lost 3 bases, and 3 bases lay in between. The CDR3 contains 11 residues. CDR1 MNHNS and CDR2 SASEGT come from the germline V gene. The sequenced material came from PBMCs. The receptor comes from a woman between 45 and 65 years old in good health and CMV-seropositive. The chain is built from TRBV6-1 and TRBJ2-7; D uncertain. The CDR3 sequence: CASSDRYEQYF. The CDR3 DNA follows: TGTGCCAGCAGTGACCGCTACGAGCAGTACTTC.